This TCR beta chain came from a study of post-analysis software for immune sequencing data. Study-level findings and limits: When compared against controls, multiple sclerosis patients showed significantly lower normalized Chao1 diversity. There were roughly 5 TRBV segments more frequent in patients than controls, and TRBV5-6, TRBV5-1 and TRBV20-1 were among them.

With respect to this clonotype: Its specificity is not known. A clone one base away is much larger, so this may be a read error.

Included in the TCR beta cDNA libraries were unique molecular identifiers. The source material, about 0.85 to 11 million T cells, gave rise to 400,000 to 600,000 cDNA molecules. Each CDR3 protein is one row after TCRdb ran MiXCR on the PCR reads. Among about 150,000 distinct CDR3 sequences listed, roughly 31% were seen once. Germline lookup yields CDR1 WSHSY and CDR2 SAAADI. This CDR3 has 16 amino acids. With 7 bases clipped from V and 8 bases from J, the junction kept 17 bases outside the gene matches. Sequencing used blood. The chain recombines TRBV10-2 with TRBJ2-1; 7 nucleotides agree with TRBD2. The clonotype was recovered from a girl aged 5-17 years with multiple sclerosis. Here the CDR3 reads CASNYRAGEGGDEQFF. The CDR3 DNA follows: TGCGCCAGCAATTATAGGGCGGGAGAGGGAGGTGATGAGCAGTTCTTC.